The 11 T cell receptor beta chains listed next were all sequenced from one sample in a study of tissue T cells after allogeneic stem cell transplantation (dated 2022 in TCRdb). Libraries were constructed by the immunoSEQ multiplex PCR assay. Not all clones reach the TCRdb copy of this immuneACCESS table, which keeps in-frame sequences only. Checked studies attribute under half of the gap to unresolved V genes and leave the rest unexplained. This sample has around 5,000 clones in its table, and roughly 47% of those were observed once. Under 3.5% of the sample goes to the ten largest clones. What this sample's time point label stands for: mouse harvest day 7 after allogeneic transplant. Mouse grafts combined 10^7 T-cell-depleted bone marrow cells with 10^6 splenic CD5+ T cells, given via tail vein injection. What was sequenced was skin. The source is a female BALB/c mouse given C57BL/6 T cells with graft-versus-host disease after an allogeneic hematopoietic cell transplant.

A note on this clone: Gene names are the mouse ones. From the germline J gene comes the end of the CDR3, since the read stops 1 residue before it. The rearrangement joins TRBV26 to TRBJ2-2; unclear D gene. Trimming took 3 bases from V and 7 from J, leaving 3 bases between them. There are 11 residues in the CDR3. CDR1 is KGHPV, CDR2 FQNQEV, per germline (reference sequence). The covered CDR3 bases are TGTGCCAGCAGTCTTCTCGGGCAGCTCTAC. This sequence encodes CASSLLGQLY. The complete CDR3 sequence is CASSLLGQLYF.

Concerning this clone: Gene names and germline match the mouse. The CDR3 end lies 1 residue beyond the end of the read and is filled in from the germline J gene. The V and J genes are TRBV14 and TRBJ1-4; D remains unclear. The V end lost 3 bases, the J end lost 5 bases, and 5 bases lay between the germline ends. CDR1 SGHDT and CDR2 FRDEAV come from the germline V gene. The CDR3 length is 12 residues. CDR3 bases read: TGTGCCAGCAGTTCAGGAAACGAAAGATTATTT. This sequence encodes CASSSGNERLF. In full, the CDR3 is CASSSGNERLFF.

This clone was picked up one time. Mouse germline and gene names are used. From the germline J gene comes the end of the CDR3, since the read stops 1 residue before it. The J gene is TRBJ1-4, the V gene TRBV26; D is possibly TRBD1 (6 bases). V was pared by 4 bases and J by 4 bases, with 10 bases between. Germline CDR1 KGHPV, CDR2 FQNQEV (reference sequence). This CDR3 is 14 amino acids long. The sequenced part of the CDR3 DNA is TGTGCCAGCAGTCGGGGACAAATCAACGAAAGATTATTT. It encodes CASSRGQINERLF. The entire CDR3 protein reads CASSRGQINERLFF.

On this clone: The genes and germline here are from mouse. The DNA ends 1 residue before the CDR3 does, and the rest of the CDR3 is filled in from the germline J gene. The genes are TRBV23 and TRBJ2-4; TRBD2 was called by the table and not checked on the DNA. Germline V gene data show CDR1 as KGHTA and CDR2 as FQNQQP. This CDR3 spans 14 amino acids. CDR3 DNA, as far as it was read: TGCTCCAGCAGTCAATCACTCCTTCAAAACACCTTGTAC. This gives the protein CSSSQSLLQNTLY. From start to end, the CDR3 is CSSSQSLLQNTLYF.

Concerning this clone: The gene names here belong to mouse. Partial CDR3 DNA: TGTGCCAGCAGTCTGGAAGTAAACACAGAAGTCTTC. Translating gives CASSLEVNTEVF. The CDR3, in full, reads CASSLEVNTEVFF. The chain combines TRBV26 with TRBJ1-1; unclear D gene. The missing CDR3 end, 1 residue past where the read stops, is filled in from the germline J gene. V was trimmed by 2 bases and J by 1 base, leaving 5 bases between them. The CDR3 covers 13 residues. Germline V gene data show CDR1 as KGHPV and CDR2 as FQNQEV (reference sequence).

This clone was counted only a few times. Mouse germline and gene names are used. Read data end 1 residue before the CDR3 end; the end is taken from the germline J gene. The chain joins TRBV13-2 to TRBJ2-5; D is uncertain. The ends were cut back, 0 bases at V and 0 bases at J, with 11 bases in the middle. This CDR3 contains 16 residues. CDR1 is NNHNN, CDR2 SYGAGS, per germline (reference sequence). The CDR3 bases that were read are TGTGCCAGCGGTGATGAGGCAGAACCTAACCAAGACACCCAGTAC. Translated, it gives CASGDEAEPNQDTQY. The whole CDR3 protein is CASGDEAEPNQDTQYF.

This clone ranks as large. Germline and genes: mouse. The CDR3 end lies 1 residue beyond the end of the read and is filled in from the germline J gene. The V call is TRBV12-1, the J call TRBJ1-5, with a possible D match to TRBD1 (5 bases). Trimming shortened V by 4 bases and J by 0 bases, and 12 bases separated the two germline ends. Germline values: CDR1 SGHSN, CDR2 HYEKVE. The CDR3 contains 15 residues. CDR3 DNA (partial): TGTGCCAGCTCCTCCGGGACTCATAACAACCAGGCTCCGCTT. Residues: CASSSGTHNNQAPL. Given in full, the CDR3 is CASSSGTHNNQAPLF.

Remarks on this clone: The gene names here belong to mouse. CDR3 loop: CASSPRLGGREQYF. The part of the CDR3 DNA that was read is TGTGCCAGCAGCCCCCGACTGGGGGGGCGAGAACAGTAC. The chain recombines TRBV3 with TRBJ2-7, with 12 bases fitting TRBD2. The read finishes 1 residue shy of the CDR3 end, and the germline J gene is used to complete it. Germline assignment: CDR1 SNHLY and CDR2 FYNGKV (reference sequence). The CDR3 has 14 residues. The V segment lost 5 bases and the J segment 7 bases; nucleotides outside the gene matches: 6.

Note on this clone: Gene names and germline refer to mouse. The missing CDR3 end, 1 residue past where the read stops, is filled in from the germline J gene. The chain carries TRBV26 and TRBJ2-2; TRBD1 might be the D (5 bases). Germline V gene data show CDR1 as KGHPV and CDR2 as FQNQEV (reference sequence). The CDR3 runs 14 residues. The germline V and J ends were trimmed by 4 bases and 0 bases, with 6 bases remaining between them. The covered CDR3 bases are TGTGCCAGCAGTCGAGGGGCAAACACCGGGCAGCTCTAC. It translates to CASSRGANTGQLY. The complete CDR3 sequence is CASSRGANTGQLYF.

Remarks on this clone: Germline and genes: mouse. From the germline J gene comes the end of the CDR3, since the read stops 1 residue before it. The identical CDR3 is also encoded by other nucleotide sequences in the sample. The chain links TRBV26 to TRBJ1-1; D is perhaps TRBD1 (6 bases). CDR1 and CDR2 from the germline V gene are KGHPV and FQNQEV (reference sequence). The ends were cut back, 2 bases at V and 0 bases at J, with 7 bases in the middle. The CDR3 loop spans 14 amino acids. The sequenced part of the CDR3 DNA is TGTGCCAGCAGTCTGGGGACAACAAACACAGAAGTCTTC. As protein: CASSLGTTNTEVF. The full-length CDR3 reads as CASSLGTTNTEVFF. The full variable domain, rest sourced from reference TRBV26 and TRBJ1-1, is NSKVIQTPRYLVKGQGQKAKMRCIPEKGHPVVFWYQQNKNNEFKFLINFQNQEVLQQIDMTEKRFSAECPSNSPCSLEIQSSEAGDSALYLCASSLGTTNTEVFFGKGTRLTVV.

Of note for this clone: Gene names refer to mouse genes. The sequence runs out 1 residue before the end of the CDR3; the remainder is reconstructed from the germline J gene. The rearrangement links TRBV1 to TRBJ2-7, with D possibly being TRBD1 (6 bases). The length of the CDR3 is 12 residues. V was clipped by 1 base and J by 7 bases, with 8 bases between them. Germline CDR1 and CDR2: NSQYPW and LRSPGD (reference sequence). Partial CDR3 DNA: TGCACCTGCAGTGCAGCAGGGGTCGAACAGTAC. Its protein product is CTCSAAGVEQY. The complete CDR3 reads CTCSAAGVEQYF.